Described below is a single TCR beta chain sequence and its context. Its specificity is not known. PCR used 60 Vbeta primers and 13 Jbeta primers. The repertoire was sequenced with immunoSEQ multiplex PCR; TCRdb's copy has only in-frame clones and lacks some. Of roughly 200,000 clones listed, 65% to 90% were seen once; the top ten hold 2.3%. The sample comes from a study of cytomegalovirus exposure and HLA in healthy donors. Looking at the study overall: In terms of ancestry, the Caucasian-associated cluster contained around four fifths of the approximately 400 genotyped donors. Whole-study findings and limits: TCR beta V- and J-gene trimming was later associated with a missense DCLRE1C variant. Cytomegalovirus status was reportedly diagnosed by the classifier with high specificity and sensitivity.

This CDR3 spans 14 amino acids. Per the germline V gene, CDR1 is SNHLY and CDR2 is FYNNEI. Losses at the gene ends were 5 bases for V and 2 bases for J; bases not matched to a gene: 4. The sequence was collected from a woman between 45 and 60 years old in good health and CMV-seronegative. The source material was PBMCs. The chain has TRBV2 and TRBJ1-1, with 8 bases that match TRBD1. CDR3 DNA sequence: TGTGCCAGCAGTTTACAGGGGGTTAACACTGAAGCTTTCTTT. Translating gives CASSLQGVNTEAFF.